These T cell receptor beta chains were read from a single sample in a study of blood T cell repertoires in COVID-19. The table came from immunoSEQ multiplex PCR; TCRdb's copy has only in-frame clones and leaves some out. This sample has roughly 420,000 clones; 70% to 90% occur once, and the top ten carry over 0.9%. What was sequenced was PBMCs or T cells enriched from blood (not recorded which). The receptor set was obtained from a woman aged 30 to 39 with acute COVID-19. Each CDR3 is given with its conserved first and last residue. The D gene is left open where the match is weak. Clone size appears in some rows only: once, few, many, or a class for an expanded clone.

TRBJ1-2 | TRBV23-1 | - | - | CASSPPSGAGMGCYTF | TGCGCCAGCAGTCCACCGTCCGGGGCGGGGATGGGTTGCTACACCTTC
TRBJ2-7 | TRBV7-9 | - | - | CASSLLGSEQYF | TGTGCCAGCAGCTTACTGGGGAGCGAGCAGTACTTC
TRBJ2-1 | TRBV2 | - | - | CASSEQGLTYNEQFF | TGTGCCAGCAGTGAACAGGGTTTGACCTACAATGAGCAGTTCTTC
TRBJ2-7 | TRBV9 | - | once | CASSVGGRREGGYEQYF | TGTGCCAGCAGCGTAGGTGGAAGGAGGGAGGGGGGTTACGAGCAGTACTTC
TRBJ2-7 | TRBV9 | TRBD2 | - | CASSVATAGGYEQYF | TGTGCCAGCAGCGTAGCTACTGCCGGGGGGTACGAGCAGTACTTC
TRBJ1-5 | TRBV6-2/TRBV6-3 | TRBD1 | few | CASSYPGQTPNQPQHF | TGTGCCAGCAGTTACCCGGGACAGACGCCCAATCAGCCCCAGCATTTT
TRBJ2-2 | TRBV5-5 | - | - | CASSLEPGTGELFF | TGTGCCAGCAGCTTGGAACCAGGGACCGGGGAGCTGTTTTTT
TRBJ1-3 | TRBV10-3 | - | - | CAISESPTGGNTIYF | TGTGCCATCAGTGAGTCGCCTACGGGAGGAAACACCATATATTTT
TRBJ1-5 | TRBV10-3 | TRBD1 | - | CAISDPGQGGNQPQHF | TGTGCCATCAGTGACCCTGGACAGGGAGGCAATCAGCCCCAGCATTTT
TRBJ2-3 | TRBV5-1 | TRBD1 | once | CASRTGSTDTQYF | TGCGCCAGCAGGACAGGGAGCACAGATACGCAGTATTTT
TRBJ2-1 | TRBV9 | TRBD2 | - | CASSVGASGARGEQFF | TGTGCCAGCAGCGTAGGGGCTAGCGGGGCCCGCGGTGAGCAGTTCTTC
TRBJ2-7 | TRBV23-1 | TRBD1 | - | CASSLMDRGANEQYF | TGCGCCAGCAGTCTCATGGACAGGGGGGCAAACGAGCAGTACTTC
TRBJ1-4 | TRBV10-2 | - | - | CASTEGVTNEKLFF | TGCGCCAGCACAGAAGGGGTAACTAATGAAAAACTGTTTTTT
TRBJ1-2 | TRBV30 | - | once | CAWSRSGRLRDYGYTF | TGTGCCTGGAGTAGGTCAGGGCGGTTGAGAGACTATGGCTACACCTTC
TRBJ1-5 | TRBV24-1 | TRBD1 | - | CATSDLGQGQPQHF | TGTGCCACCAGTGATTTGGGACAGGGGCAGCCCCAGCATTTT
TRBJ1-2 | TRBV7-3 | TRBD1 | - | CASSLGGAGTGGYGYTF | TGTGCCAGCAGCTTAGGAGGTGCTGGGACAGGGGGCTATGGCTACACCTTC
TRBJ1-2 | TRBV4-1 | - | - | CASSQGPGVRNGYTF | TGCGCCAGCAGCCAAGGCCCGGGGGTGAGGAATGGCTACACCTTC
TRBJ2-7 | TRBV11-2 | TRBD2 | few | CASSLGTSGYEQYF | TGTGCCAGCAGCTTAGGGACTAGCGGCTACGAGCAGTACTTC
TRBJ1-6 | TRBV5-1 | - | - | CASSEGNAYNSPLHF | TGCGCCAGCAGCGAGGGCAATGCCTATAATTCACCCCTCCACTTT
TRBJ2-5 | TRBV18 | TRBD2 | once | CASSPVPLAGPGETQYF | TGTGCCAGCTCACCAGTCCCACTAGCGGGGCCGGGGGAGACCCAGTACTTC
TRBJ1-1 | TRBV4-1 | - | - | CASSQVRGTEAFF | TGCGCCAGCAGCCAAGTGAGAGGCACTGAAGCTTTCTTT
TRBJ1-4 | TRBV4-2 | - | - | CASSRAGLGEKLFF | TGTGCCAGCAGCCGAGCGGGATTAGGTGAAAAACTGTTTTTT
TRBJ2-1 | TRBV5-1 | TRBD1 | - | CASSDPQGALGEQFF | TGCGCCAGCAGCGACCCACAGGGGGCCTTGGGAGAGCAGTTCTTC
TRBJ2-1 | TRBV5-1 | - | - | CASSLTAGASYNEQFF | TGCGCCAGCAGCTTGACGGCAGGGGCATCTTACAATGAGCAGTTCTTC
TRBJ2-5 | TRBV2 | - | - | CASSELGSYETQYF | TGTGCCAGCAGTGAGCTAGGTAGTTATGAGACCCAGTACTTC
TRBJ2-1 | TRBV9 | - | - | CASSAGGKNEQFF | TGTGCCAGCAGCGCAGGGGGGAAAAATGAGCAGTTCTTC
TRBJ2-2 | TRBV5-1 | - | - | CASSSWTVTNGELFF | TGCGCCAGCAGCTCGTGGACAGTCACTAACGGGGAGCTGTTTTTT
TRBJ1-1 | TRBV5-1 | - | - | CASSEVNTEAFF | TGCGCCAGCAGCGAGGTGAACACTGAAGCTTTCTTT
TRBJ1-2 | TRBV7-6 | TRBD1 | - | CASSLGGQGRSGGYTF | TGTGCCAGCAGCTTAGGGGGACAGGGGAGATCTGGTGGCTACACCTTC
TRBJ2-1 | TRBV29-1 | - | once | CSVVRGAPGKQFF | TGCAGCGTTGTTCGGGGGGCCCCAGGGAAGCAGTTCTTC
TRBJ1-4 | TRBV5-5 | - | - | CASTPQGSNEKLFF | TGTGCCAGCACCCCTCAAGGGAGTAATGAAAAACTGTTTTTT
TRBJ1-3 | TRBV6-5 | - | few | CASSLRGGNTIYF | TGTGCCAGCAGCCTCAGGGGAGGAAACACCATATATTTT
TRBJ2-2 | TRBV7-3 | - | few | CASSPNGRVNTGELFF | TGTGCCAGCAGCCCTAATGGCCGGGTGAACACCGGGGAGCTGTTTTTT
TRBJ1-2 | TRBV6-2/TRBV6-3 | - | - | CASSYGRQGYGYTF | TGTGCCAGCAGTTACGGGCGCCAGGGCTATGGCTACACCTTC
TRBJ2-1 | TRBV10-3 | TRBD1 | - | CAITETQGRAYNEQFF | TGTGCCATCACCGAAACACAGGGGCGGGCCTACAATGAGCAGTTCTTC
TRBJ2-2 | TRBV29-1 | - | - | CSAARDLNTGELFF | TGCAGCGCCGCCCGGGACTTAAACACCGGGGAGCTGTTTTTT
TRBJ2-2 | TRBV7-8 | - | - | CASSRRVTGELFF | TGTGCCAGCAGCCGCAGGGTCACCGGGGAGCTGTTTTTT
TRBJ2-1 | TRBV7-6 | TRBD1 | once | CASSLEAGGYSYNEQFF | TGTGCCAGCAGCTTAGAGGCAGGGGGATACTCCTACAATGAGCAGTTCTTC
TRBJ2-3 | TRBV15 | TRBD2 | - | CATSRLLRGGVDTQYF | TGTGCCACCAGCAGACTTCTGCGGGGGGGCGTAGATACGCAGTATTTT
TRBJ1-4 | TRBV29-1 | TRBD1 | - | CSVEVAGGQKTFIF | TGCAGCGTTGAGGTTGCGGGGGGACAGAAGACTTTCATTTTT
TRBJ2-7 | TRBV5-1 | TRBD1 | once | CASSLRPGGNEQYF | TGCGCCAGCAGCTTGCGGCCAGGGGGTAACGAGCAGTACTTC